The rows below give T cell receptor beta chains drawn from one sample of a study of PD-L1 blockade in urothelial cancer. TCRdb keeps only in-frame clones here, not all; method: immunoSEQ multiplex PCR. The table records 45,000 to 50,000 clones, approximately 80% of them present only once. The sample consisted of PBMCs, taken around atezolizumab (anti-PD-L1) treatment. Every receptor here comes from a man between 65 and 85 years old with urothelial cancer. The CDR3 runs from the conserved cysteine through the conserved F or W. Fields, in order: J gene, V gene, CDR3 length, clone size, D gene, CDR3 protein, CDR3 DNA. The D gene is left open where the match is weak. Only some rows state a clone size, as once, few, many or a class for expanded clones.

J: TRBJ2-5
V: TRBV30
length: 15
size: -
D: -
CDR3: CAWGGVPRGQETQYF
DNA: TGTGCCTGGGGAGGGGTCCCGAGGGGCCAAGAGACCCAGTACTTC

J: TRBJ2-3
V: TRBV5-1
length: 15
size: -
D: TRBD2
CDR3: CASSAASGRTDTQYF
DNA: TGCGCCAGCAGCGCCGCTAGCGGGAGGACAGATACGCAGTATTTT

J: TRBJ2-5
V: TRBV6-4
length: 13
size: -
D: -
CDR3: CASSRQFGETQYF
DNA: TGTGCCAGCAGTAGACAGTTTGGAGAGACCCAGTACTTC

J: TRBJ2-7
V: TRBV2
length: 15
size: -
D: TRBD2
CDR3: CASTRIAGGPDEQYF
DNA: TGTGCCAGCACCAGAATAGCGGGAGGGCCTGACGAGCAGTACTTC

J: TRBJ2-3
V: TRBV7-3
length: 15
size: -
D: TRBD1
CDR3: CASSFPTGGTDTQYF
DNA: TGTGCCAGCAGCTTCCCGACAGGGGGCACAGATACGCAGTATTTT

J: TRBJ2-2
V: TRBV19
length: 13
size: -
D: -
CDR3: CASRLSSTGELFF
DNA: TGTGCCAGTAGACTTTCGAGTACCGGGGAGCTGTTTTTT

J: TRBJ1-1
V: TRBV19
length: 17
size: -
D: -
CDR3: CASRTISWGVKNTEAFF
DNA: TGTGCCAGTAGGACAATAAGTTGGGGCGTGAAGAACACTGAAGCTTTCTTT

J: TRBJ1-5
V: TRBV18
length: 13
size: -
D: -
CDR3: CASSGGMDQPQHF
DNA: TGTGCCAGCTCAGGGGGGATGGATCAGCCCCAGCATTTT

J: TRBJ2-1
V: TRBV5-6
length: 16
size: -
D: -
CDR3: CASSDLQGIAYNEQFF
DNA: TGTGCCAGCAGCGACCTACAGGGTATCGCCTACAATGAGCAGTTCTTC

J: TRBJ2-7
V: TRBV7-9
length: 13
size: few
D: TRBD2
CDR3: CASSLLGGYEQYF
DNA: TGTGCCAGCAGCTTACTGGGAGGGTACGAGCAGTACTTC

J: TRBJ2-3
V: TRBV7-9
length: 14
size: few
D: TRBD2
CDR3: CASSSRLAADTQYF
DNA: TGTGCCAGCAGCTCTCGGCTAGCGGCAGATACGCAGTATTTT

J: TRBJ1-3
V: TRBV18
length: 16
size: few
D: TRBD1
CDR3: CASSPEFDRAGNTIYF
DNA: TGTGCCAGCTCACCCGAATTCGACAGGGCTGGAAACACCATATATTTT

J: TRBJ1-3
V: TRBV11-2
length: 15
size: once
D: -
CDR3: CASSFSQGSGNTIYF
DNA: TGTGCCAGCAGCTTTTCCCAGGGATCTGGAAACACCATATATTTT

J: TRBJ1-2
V: TRBV11-3
length: 17
size: -
D: -
CDR3: CASSLVLGWRPVHGYTF
DNA: TGTGCCAGCAGCTTAGTGCTAGGATGGAGGCCAGTCCATGGCTACACCTTC

J: TRBJ2-3
V: TRBV18
length: 14
size: -
D: -
CDR3: CASSPPTGSDTQYF
DNA: TGTGCCAGCTCACCACCGACAGGCTCCGATACGCAGTATTTT

J: TRBJ2-1
V: TRBV18
length: 14
size: -
D: TRBD2
CDR3: CASSRSGGDNEQFF
DNA: TGTGCCAGCTCACGTTCGGGAGGGGACAATGAGCAGTTCTTC

J: TRBJ1-1
V: TRBV14
length: 12
size: -
D: -
CDR3: CASSQDQTEAFF
DNA: TGTGCCAGCAGCCAAGATCAGACTGAAGCTTTCTTT